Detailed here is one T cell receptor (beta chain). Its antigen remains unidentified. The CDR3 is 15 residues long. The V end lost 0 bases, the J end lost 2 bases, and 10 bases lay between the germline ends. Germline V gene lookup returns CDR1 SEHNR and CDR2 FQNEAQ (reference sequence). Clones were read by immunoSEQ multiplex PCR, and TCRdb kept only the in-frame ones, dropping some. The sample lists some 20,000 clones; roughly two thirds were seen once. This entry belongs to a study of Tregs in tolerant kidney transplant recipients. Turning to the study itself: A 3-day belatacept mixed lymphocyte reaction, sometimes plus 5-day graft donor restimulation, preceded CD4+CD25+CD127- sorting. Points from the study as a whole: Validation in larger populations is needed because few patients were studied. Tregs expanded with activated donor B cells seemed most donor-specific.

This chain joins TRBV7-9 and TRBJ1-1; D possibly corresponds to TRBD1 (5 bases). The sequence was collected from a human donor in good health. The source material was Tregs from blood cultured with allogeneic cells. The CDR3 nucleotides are TGTGCCAGCAGCTTAGCGTATACAGGAAACACTGAAGCTTTCTTT. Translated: CASSLAYTGNTEAFF.